These 18 T cell receptor beta chains were sequenced from one sample in a study of blood T cell repertoires in COVID-19. The table came from immunoSEQ multiplex PCR; TCRdb's copy has only in-frame clones and leaves some out. This sample yields around 300,000 clones, of which roughly 85% are seen a single time; about 3% belongs to the top ten. The sequenced sample was peripheral blood. These receptors were taken from a woman aged 25 to 45 with active or convalescent COVID-19.

The chain has TRBV2 and TRBJ2-2; 10 bases align to TRBD2. V was pared by 7 bases and J by 3 bases, with 11 bases of the junction left unmatched. Germline V gives CDR1 SNHLY, CDR2 FYNNEI. The CDR3 is made up of 17 amino acids. The CDR3 bases are TGTGCCAGCACGAACTACGCAGCGGGGGGGCACACCGGGGAGCTGTTTTTT. It specifies CASTNYAAGGHTGELFF. Together with reference TRBV2 and TRBJ2-2, the CDR3 gives the full variable domain: EPEVTQTPSHQVTQMGQEVILRCVPISNHLYFYWYRQILGQKVEFLVSFYNNEISEKSEIFDDQFSVERPDGSNFTLKIRSTKLEDSAMYFCASTNYAAGGHTGELFFGEGSRLTVL.

The rearrangement links TRBV7-2 to TRBJ1-4, with TRBD1 matching 9 bases. Per germline, CDR1 SGHTA and CDR2 FQGNSA. The CDR3 length is 15 residues. The ends lost 5 bases at V and 3 bases at J; junction bases unmatched: 4. The CDR3 reads CASSGQGSPNEKLFF. DNA for the CDR3: TGTGCCAGCAGCGGACAGGGGTCGCCTAATGAAAAACTGTTTTTT. Full variable domain (rest looked up from reference TRBV7-2 and TRBJ1-4): GAGVSQSPSNKVTEKGKDVELRCDPISGHTALYWYRQSLGQGLEFLIYFQGNSAPDKSGLPSDRFSAERTGGSVSTLTIQRTQQEDSAVYLCASSGQGSPNEKLFFGSGTQLSVL.

V is TRBV14 and J is TRBJ1-6; 7 nucleotides agree with TRBD1. The CDR3 totals 14 residues. CDR1 and CDR2 (germline): SGHDN, FVKESK. The J segment lost 10 bases and the V segment lost 0 bases, leaving 3 bases of the junction unmatched. CDR3 DNA sequence: TGTGCCAGCAGCCAAGAGCAGGGGGTCTCACCCCTCCACTTT. This encodes CASSQEQGVSPLHF.

The V call is TRBV5-4, the J call TRBJ2-2, with a tentative D call TRBD2 (7 bases). Per the germline V gene, CDR1 is SGHNT and CDR2 is YYREEE (reference sequence). V was trimmed by 4 bases and J by 3 bases, leaving 16 bases between them. The CDR3 is 16 amino acids. The CDR3 DNA reads TGTGCCAGCAGCCTAGGGGGGGCGTTTGACACCGGGGAGCTGTTTTTT. Translated: CASSLGGAFDTGELFF. Full variable domain (outside the CDR3, taken from reference TRBV5-4 and TRBJ2-2): ETGVTQSPTHLIKTRGQQVTLRCSSQSGHNTVSWYQQALGQGPQFIFQYYREEENGRGNFPPRFSGLQFPNYSSELNVNALELDDSALYLCASSLGGAFDTGELFFGEGSRLTVL.

The chain has TRBV27 and TRBJ2-3, with 8 bases aligning to TRBD1. This CDR3 is built from 14 residues. Germline V lookup: CDR1 MNHEY, CDR2 SMNVEV (reference sequence). V lost 3 bases to trimming and J lost 3 bases; unmatched junction nucleotides: 2. The CDR3 protein is CASSLDRATDTQYF. In DNA, the CDR3 is TGTGCCAGCAGTTTGGACAGGGCGACAGATACGCAGTATTTT.

The chain employs TRBV21-1 and TRBJ1-2; the D segment call TRBD1 is taken from the table without a DNA check. TRBV21-1 is a recognized pseudogene. There are 14 residues in the CDR3. For the CDR3, the DNA is TGTGCCAGCAGCAATGACAGGGGAGACTATGGCTACACCTTC. This encodes CASSNDRGDYGYTF.

V and J are TRBV19 and TRBJ2-1; tentatively, D is TRBD1 (6 bases). CDR3 length: 14 residues. Germline-derived CDR1 and CDR2 are LNHDA and SQIVND (reference sequence). Trimming cost V 7 bases and J 6 bases, with 16 bases left between them. CDR3: CASKWQGMGNEQFF. The CDR3 DNA reads as TGTGCCAGTAAGTGGCAGGGGATGGGCAATGAGCAGTTCTTC.

The chain carries TRBV28 and TRBJ1-5; D is perhaps TRBD1 (5 bases). The CDR3 is made up of 14 amino acids. V was clipped by 5 bases and J by 7 bases, with 15 bases between them. The germline V gene encodes CDR1 MDHEN and CDR2 SYDVKM. In nucleotides, the CDR3 is TGTGCCAGCAGTCCCTGGGGCCGAGACCAGCCCCAGCATTTT. Translating it yields CASSPWGRDQPQHF.

V gene TRBV19 combines with J gene TRBJ2-7, with 10 bases matching TRBD2. In germline, CDR1 is LNHDA, CDR2 SQIVND (reference sequence). The V and J ends lost 3 bases and 0 bases, in that order; junction bases with no gene match: 14. This CDR3 region has 19 residues. The CDR3: CASSITGGLASRSSYEQYF. Written as DNA, the CDR3 is TGTGCCAGTAGTATTACGGGGGGACTAGCGTCTAGGAGCTCCTACGAGCAGTACTTC.

V gene TRBV14 combines with J gene TRBJ2-1; D possibly corresponds to TRBD1 (6 bases). The CDR3 length is 22 residues. Trimming stripped 7 bases from V and 5 bases from J, with 39 bases between. In germline, CDR1 is SGHDN, CDR2 FVKESK. CDR3 sequence: CASICSPELPWYRVARDNEQFF. In DNA, the CDR3 is TGTGCCAGCATTTGCTCCCCTGAACTCCCCTGGTACAGGGTAGCAAGGGACAATGAGCAGTTCTTC. Full variable domain (missing parts from reference TRBV14 and TRBJ2-1): EAGVTQFPSHSVIEKGQTVTLRCDPISGHDNLYWYRRVMGKEIKFLLHFVKESKQDESGMPNNRFLAERTGGTYSTLKVQPAELEDSGVYFCASICSPELPWYRVARDNEQFFGPGTRLTVL.

This rearrangement joins TRBV28 to TRBJ1-2; D is possibly TRBD1 (5 bases). The CDR3 contains 13 residues. Trimming removed 6 bases from V and 5 bases from J, with 13 bases in between. Germline CDR1 is MDHEN and CDR2 is SYDVKM. This CDR3 reads CASSYGGLYGYTF. The CDR3, as DNA: TGTGCCAGCAGCTACGGGGGGTTGTATGGCTACACCTTC.

The chain has TRBV5-1 and TRBJ2-5; TRBD1 agrees at 11 bases. The germline CDR1 and CDR2 sequences are SGHRS and YFSETQ. Trimming at V came to 4 bases and at J to 0 bases, leaving 5 bases not matched to a gene. This CDR3 contains 16 residues. CDR3 sequence reads: CASSVGDRGYQETQYF. The CDR3 DNA reads as TGCGCCAGCAGCGTGGGGGACAGGGGGTACCAAGAGACCCAGTACTTC. The entire variable domain, with the rest obtained from reference TRBV5-1 and TRBJ2-5, is as follows: KAGVTQTPRYLIKTRGQQVTLSCSPISGHRSVSWYQQTPGQGLQFLFEYFSETQRNKGNFPGRFSGRQFSNSRSEMNVSTLELGDSALYLCASSVGDRGYQETQYFGPGTRLLVL.

The chain employs TRBV18 and TRBJ1-6, with 8 bases matching TRBD1. The CDR3 spans 14 residues. Germline values: CDR1 KGHSH, CDR2 LQKENI. V was clipped by 3 bases and J by 10 bases; unmatched bases: 5. The CDR3 protein is CASSPDRVGSPLHF. The CDR3 coding sequence is TGTGCCAGCTCACCGGACAGGGTTGGGTCACCCCTCCACTTT.

The V call is TRBV30, the J call TRBJ1-5; no clear D. The CDR3 sequence is 15 residues long. Germline CDR1 reads GTSNPN; CDR2 reads SVGIG (reference sequence). V lost 1 base and J 4 bases, leaving 14 bases between the germline ends. The CDR3 is CAWSAEMQRNQPQHF. The DNA for the CDR3 is TGTGCCTGGAGTGCCGAGATGCAGAGGAATCAGCCCCAGCATTTT.

The table lists this clone with a few counts. The chain has TRBV9 and TRBJ1-3; D gene uncertain. The CDR3 covers 13 residues. The germline V gene encodes CDR1 SGDLS and CDR2 YYNGEE. V was clipped by 2 bases and J by 0 bases, with 3 bases between them. CDR3 in amino acids: CASSVYSGNTIYF. CDR3 DNA sequence: TGTGCCAGCAGCGTCTACTCTGGAAACACCATATATTTT.

The J gene is TRBJ1-1, the V gene TRBV6-5; 9 positions agree with TRBD1. The ends lost 4 bases at V and 4 bases at J; junction bases unmatched: 7. The CDR3 runs to 15 residues. CDR1 is MNHEY, CDR2 SVGAGI, per germline. CDR3 nucleotide sequence: TGTGCCAGCAGTTCCTCGGACAGGGGAACCACTGAAGCTTTCTTT. Encoded protein: CASSSSDRGTTEAFF.

This chain uses TRBV6-6 with TRBJ2-7, with a weak D call TRBD1 (6 bases). The V end was cut by 2 bases, the J end by 0 bases, with 8 bases between. Per germline, CDR1 MNHNY and CDR2 SVGAGI (reference sequence). The CDR3 extends over 14 amino acids. The CDR3 coding sequence is TGTGCCAGCAGTTACGACAGGCACTCCTACGAGCAGTACTTC. Amino acid sequence: CASSYDRHSYEQYF.

CDR3 sequence reads: CASSNGDTQSYEQYF. The CDR3 bases are TGTGCCAGCAGCAACGGGGACACCCAGTCCTACGAGCAGTACTTC. The chain carries TRBV21-1 and TRBJ2-7; the table gives TRBD1 as D, unverified against the DNA. TRBV21-1 represents a pseudogene. This CDR3 is built from 15 residues.